This T cell receptor (beta chain) is from a study of blood T cell repertoires in COVID-19. This clone was seen a handful of times. Germline V CDR1 and CDR2: MNHEY, SMNVEV (reference sequence). V was clipped by 5 bases and J by 12 bases; unmatched bases: 10. The CDR3 contains 14 residues. Original processing methods: Counts of nucleated cells, estimated from reference gene primer amplification, were obtained. TCRdb keeps only in-frame clones here, not all; method: immunoSEQ multiplex PCR. The V and J calls and clone size come from that table; D and trimming were worked out from the DNA. The sample yields about 220,000 clones, just over 85% seen once.

The TCR sequence derives from a woman between 45 and 60 years old with acute COVID-19. Sequencing used PBMCs or T cells enriched from blood (not recorded which). This chain joins TRBV27 and TRBJ2-1, with 10 bases lining up with TRBD2. The CDR3, as DNA: TGTGCCAGCAGTGTCCTAGCGGGAGATAATCGGCAGTTCTTC. Its translation: CASSVLAGDNRQFF.